The 21 T cell receptor beta chains presented below share a single source sample, sequenced in a study of CD8+CD57+ T cells in acquired aplastic anemia. The template for TCR beta VDJ and CDR3 sequence profiling was genomic DNA. TCRdb fed the reads into MiXCR, producing one record per CDR3 protein. The sample has roughly 250,000 distinct CDR3 sequences, around half seen once. All patients picked for sequencing had shown, by flow cytometry, an expansion of CD8+CD57+ cells. Sequenced material: sorted CD4+, CD8+, or CD8+CD57+ T cells (not recorded which) from PBMCs. The receptors here all came from a human donor with aplastic anemia.

This clonotype was found many times. This chain joins TRBV19 and TRBJ2-7; 7 positions match TRBD1. J lost 1 base, V lost 10 bases, and 10 bases had no gene match. The CDR3 consists of 14 residues. Germline CDR1 LNHDA, CDR2 SQIVND (reference sequence). In DNA, the CDR3 is TGTGCCACCAAGTATAGGGACAGATCCTACGAGCAGTACTTC. Encoded protein: CATKYRDRSYEQYF.

V gene TRBV6-5 combines with J gene TRBJ2-7, with no clear D. The V and J ends lost 0 bases and 2 bases respectively, with 11 bases between them. CDR1 and CDR2 from the germline V gene are MNHEY and SVGAGI. This CDR3 region has 15 residues. CDR3 coding DNA: TGTGCCAGCAGTTACTCGTTGGAAGCTACCTACGAGCAGTACTTC. As protein: CASSYSLEATYEQYF.

The chain employs TRBV7-2 and TRBJ2-1; TRBD2 matches 9 bases. From germline, CDR1 is SGHTA and CDR2 FQGNSA. V gave up 8 bases and J gave up 4 bases; unmatched junction bases: 6. This CDR3 contains 14 residues. CDR3 sequence (DNA): TGTGCCAGCCTGACTAGCGGACCATACAATGAGCAGTTCTTC. Residues: CASLTSGPYNEQFF.

This clonotype came up many times. The rearrangement links TRBV4-1 to TRBJ2-7; D gene unclear. The germline gives CDR1 MGHRA, CDR2 YSYEKL. The CDR3 is 13 residues long. Trimming removed 1 base at V and 6 bases at J, with 10 bases between. In DNA form, the CDR3 reads TGCGCCAGCAGCCAAGGCTATCCATCCGAGCAGTACTTC. The encoded protein is CASSQGYPSEQYF.

J is TRBJ2-2 and V is TRBV6-1; D is unresolved. Germline CDR1 reads MNHNS; CDR2 reads SASEGT. V dropped 9 bases and J dropped 6 bases, with 17 bases sitting between them. This CDR3 contains 14 residues. The CDR3 nucleotides are TGTGCCAGAGTCGGCGCAAGAAACGCCGGGGAGCTGTTTTTT. As protein: CARVGARNAGELFF.

Details on this clonotype: This may come from a read error, since a much larger clone is one base off. The chain employs TRBV7-9 and TRBJ2-3, with 11 bases aligning to TRBD2. Per the germline V gene, CDR1 is SEHNR and CDR2 is FQNEAQ (reference sequence). The CDR3 loop spans 15 amino acids. The V and J ends lost 8 bases and 8 bases, in that order; junction bases with no gene match: 12. CDR3 sequence reads: CASGPGTSGSGTQYF. CDR3 bases: TGTGCCAGCGGGCCGGGGACTAGCGGTTCAGGTACGCAGTATTTT.

A remark on this clonotype: One end of the junction is discordant with germline, which a read error may explain. The J gene is TRBJ1-6, the V gene TRBV25-1, with 7 bases lining up with TRBD1. This CDR3 is 14 amino acids long. Per germline, CDR1 MGHDK and CDR2 SYGVNS. In DNA, the CDR3 is TGTGCCAGCAGTGGGGACAGCGATAACTCACCCCTCCACTTT. Protein sequence: CASSGDSDNSPLHF.

This clonotype appeared many times. The J gene is TRBJ2-7, the V gene TRBV20-1; TRBD2 agrees at 12 bases. The CDR3 loop spans 15 amino acids. Trimming at V came to 3 bases and at J to 2 bases, leaving 5 bases not matched to a gene. Germline CDR1 DFQATT, CDR2 SNEGSKA (reference sequence). DNA of the CDR3: TGCAGTGCTAGCCAGACTAGCGGGGGTACCTACGAGCAGTACTTC. This encodes CSASQTSGGTYEQYF.

This clonotype was seen only once. This chain joins TRBV7-6 and TRBJ1-5; possible D gene TRBD1, 6 bases. The length of the CDR3 is 14 residues. The V gene lost 5 bases and the J gene lost 3 bases, with 11 bases spanning the gap. Germline loops: CDR1 SGHVS, CDR2 FNYEAQ. CDR3: CASSRTAPNQPQHF. The CDR3 DNA reads TGTGCCAGCAGCCGGACAGCACCCAATCAGCCCCAGCATTTT. Using reference TRBV7-6 and TRBJ1-5 for the parts outside the CDR3, the full variable domain is GAGVSQSPRYKVTKRGQDVALRCDPISGHVSLYWYRQALGQGPEFLTYFNYEAQQDKSGLPNDRFSAERPEGSISTLTIQRTEQRDSAMYRCASSRTAPNQPQHFGDGTRLSIL.

At least ten counts were recorded for this clonotype. V usage is TRBV5-1 and J usage is TRBJ1-1; unclear D gene. V was pared by 4 bases and J by 8 bases, with 12 bases between. The CDR3 spans 12 residues. CDR1 is SGHRS, CDR2 YFSETQ, per germline. The CDR3 reads CASSGSGGEAFF. As DNA, the CDR3 is TGCGCCAGCAGCGGGAGCGGCGGGGAAGCTTTCTTT.

The rearrangement links TRBV7-9 to TRBJ2-7, with D unresolved. CDR3 length: 13 residues. V lost 3 bases, J lost 6 bases, and 12 bases lay in between. Germline CDR1 is SEHNR and CDR2 is FQNEAQ (reference sequence). CDR3: CASSLDDGPEQYF. CDR3 coding DNA: TGTGCCAGCAGCTTGGACGACGGTCCCGAGCAGTACTTC. The variable domain in full, completed from reference TRBV7-9 and TRBJ2-7, reads DTGVSQNPRHKITKRGQNVTFRCDPISEHNRLYWYRQTLGQGPEFLTYFQNEAQLEKSRLLSDRFSAERPKGSFSTLEIQRTEQGDSAMYLCASSLDDGPEQYFGPGTRLTVT.

This clonotype was counted between two and nine times. V gene TRBV10-1 combines with J gene TRBJ1-6; D unresolved. The V end lost 3 bases, the J end lost 11 bases, and 11 bases lay between the germline ends. The CDR3 extends over 13 amino acids. From germline, CDR1 is WNHNN and CDR2 SYGVQD (reference sequence). The CDR3 is CASSEVGQPPLHF. The CDR3 DNA follows: TGCGCCAGCAGTGAAGTGGGCCAACCACCCCTCCACTTT.

This clonotype was seen repeatedly, ten times or more. The genes are TRBV6-2 or TRBV6-3 and TRBJ2-7; D gene uncertain. In germline, CDR1 is MNHEY, CDR2 SVGEGT. The CDR3 sequence is 14 residues long. Between the trimmed V and J ends, which lost 0 bases and 6 bases, there was a span of 12 bases. CDR3: CASSYSTLGSEQYF. CDR3 bases: TGTGCCAGCAGTTACTCCACCCTTGGTTCCGAGCAGTACTTC.

Concerning this clonotype: Given a much more abundant clone one base away, this may be a read error. This chain connects TRBV4-1 to TRBJ1-1, with no clear D. The CDR3 loop spans 16 amino acids. With 0 bases removed from V and 10 bases from J, the gap between germline ends came to 21 bases. Germline-derived CDR1 and CDR2 are MGHRA and YSYEKL. The CDR3 DNA reads TGCGCCAGCAGCCAAGATCTGGGGAGTCTTGACGGTGGAGCTTTCTTT. Its protein product is CASSQDLGSLDGGAFF.

To note about this clonotype: This sequence may be a read error, since a much larger clone differs from it by one base. The CDR3 bases are TGTGTCAGCAGCGTAAGGGTTGGCTACGAGCAGTACTTC. Translated: CVSSVRVGYEQYF. The genes are TRBV9 and TRBJ2-7; D not resolved. This CDR3 contains 13 residues. Looked up from germline, CDR1 is SGDLS and CDR2 is YYNGEE.

This clonotype was found a few times. A much larger clone lies a single base off, so this may be a read error. The rearrangement uses TRBV9 and TRBJ2-1; possibly TRBD2 for D (7 bases). Germline V gene lookup returns CDR1 SGDLS and CDR2 YYNGEE. Trimming took 4 bases from V and 6 from J, leaving 14 bases between them. This CDR3 has 14 residues. The CDR3 here is CASSSRGLLNEQFF. The CDR3 region has the DNA TGTGCCAGCAGCTCGCGGGGGCTCCTCAATGAGCAGTTCTTC.

Only a few counts were recorded for this clonotype. This chain connects TRBV30 to TRBJ1-1; D gene ambiguous. Germline CDR1 GTSNPN, CDR2 SVGIG (reference sequence). This CDR3 is built from 15 residues. The V gene lost 1 base and the J gene lost 8 bases, with 20 bases spanning the gap. The CDR3 sequence is CAWSGGSGIDREAFF. The CDR3 region has the DNA TGTGCCTGGAGTGGCGGATCGGGAATTGACCGAGAAGCTTTCTTT.

This clonotype was seen ten or more times. Sequence at one end of the junction differs from germline and may be a read error. The chain has TRBV15 and TRBJ2-3; tentatively, D is TRBD2 (6 bases). Germline CDR1 LNHNV, CDR2 YYDKDF (reference sequence). The CDR3 is 15 amino acids. In nucleotides, the CDR3 is TGTGCAACCAACGAAAGGCGGGGAAGCACAGATACGCAGTATTTT. It translates to CATNERRGSTDTQYF.

This clonotype was detected ten times or more. The rearrangement links TRBV27 to TRBJ2-5; 9 positions agree with TRBD1. The CDR3 totals 13 residues. Trimming cost V 5 bases and J 6 bases; bases outside gene matches: 4. Germline assignment: CDR1 MNHEY and CDR2 SMNVEV (reference sequence). The CDR3, as DNA: TGTGCCAGCAGTAGGACAGGGGTCAAGACCCAGTACTTC. Amino acid sequence: CASSRTGVKTQYF.

This sequence joins TRBV7-2 and TRBJ2-7, with 8 bases aligning to TRBD2. The CDR3 spans 14 residues. Germline V gene sequence: CDR1 SGHTA, CDR2 FQGNSA. V shed 7 bases and J 4 bases; nucleotides not matched to a gene: 9. The CDR3 here is CASTGGVAGYEQYF. The CDR3 bases are TGTGCCAGCACCGGGGGGGTGGCGGGATACGAGCAGTACTTC.

V is TRBV6-1 and J is TRBJ1-2; D is undetermined. Germline V lookup: CDR1 MNHNS, CDR2 SASEGT. The CDR3 sequence is 14 residues long. The V end was cut by 2 bases, the J end by 6 bases, with 13 bases between. The CDR3 DNA sequence: TGTGCCAGCAGTGAAATCGGGGAGGCGGATGGCTACACCTTC. It codes for CASSEIGEADGYTF.